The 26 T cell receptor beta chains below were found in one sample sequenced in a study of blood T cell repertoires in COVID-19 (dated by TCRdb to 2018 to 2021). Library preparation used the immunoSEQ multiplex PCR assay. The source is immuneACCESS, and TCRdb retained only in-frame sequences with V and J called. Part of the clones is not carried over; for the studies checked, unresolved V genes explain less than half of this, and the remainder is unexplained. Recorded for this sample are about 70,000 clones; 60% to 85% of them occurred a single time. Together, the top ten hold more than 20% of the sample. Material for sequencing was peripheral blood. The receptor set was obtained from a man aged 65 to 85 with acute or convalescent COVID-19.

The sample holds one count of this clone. The CDR3 DNA reads as TGTGCCAGCTCACTAAATCCGGGGGCCAACGTCCTGACTTTC. It specifies CASSLNPGANVLTF. The rearrangement links TRBV18 to TRBJ2-6, with D unclear. Deletions cut 4 bases from V and 4 bases from J, with 8 bases between. Germline V gene sequence: CDR1 KGHSH, CDR2 LQKENI. The CDR3 totals 14 residues.

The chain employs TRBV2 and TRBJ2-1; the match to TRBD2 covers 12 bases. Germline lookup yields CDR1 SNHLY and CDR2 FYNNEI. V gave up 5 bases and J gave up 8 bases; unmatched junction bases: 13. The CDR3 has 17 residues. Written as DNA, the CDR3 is TGTGCCAGCAGTCCGAGGATGACTAGCGGGGGAGGGGATGAGCAGTTCTTC. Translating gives CASSPRMTSGGGDEQFF.

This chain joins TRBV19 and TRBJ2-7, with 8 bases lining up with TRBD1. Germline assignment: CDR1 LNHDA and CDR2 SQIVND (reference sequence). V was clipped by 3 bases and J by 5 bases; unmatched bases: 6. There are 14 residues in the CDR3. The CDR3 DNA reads TGTGCCAGTAGTATCGGGACAGGTCTCAACGAGCAGTACTTC. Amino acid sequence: CASSIGTGLNEQYF.

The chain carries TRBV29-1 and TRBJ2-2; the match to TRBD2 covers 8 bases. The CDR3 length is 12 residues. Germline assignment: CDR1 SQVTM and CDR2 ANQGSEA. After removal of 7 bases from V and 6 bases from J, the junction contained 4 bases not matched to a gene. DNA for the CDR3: TGCAGCGCCAGAGCGGGAGCCGGGGAGCTGTTTTTT. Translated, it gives CSARAGAGELFF.

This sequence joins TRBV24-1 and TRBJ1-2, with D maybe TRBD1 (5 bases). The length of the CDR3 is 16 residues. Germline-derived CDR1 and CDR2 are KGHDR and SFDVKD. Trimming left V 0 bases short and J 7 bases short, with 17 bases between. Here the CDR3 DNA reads TGTGCCACCAGTGATTTGTCGGCGTCGGGGGATGGTGGCTACACCTTC. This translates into CATSDLSASGDGGYTF.

The CDR3 loop is CASNSKYDERAFF. The CDR3 DNA reads TGTGCCAGCAACTCCAAATACGACGAGCGAGCTTTCTTT. This chain joins TRBV3-1 (or the pseudogene TRBV3-2) and TRBJ1-1; D not certain. Germline lookup yields CDR1 LGHDT and CDR2 YNNKEL (reference sequence). This CDR3 contains 13 residues. Trimming removed 7 bases at V and 10 bases at J, with 19 bases between.

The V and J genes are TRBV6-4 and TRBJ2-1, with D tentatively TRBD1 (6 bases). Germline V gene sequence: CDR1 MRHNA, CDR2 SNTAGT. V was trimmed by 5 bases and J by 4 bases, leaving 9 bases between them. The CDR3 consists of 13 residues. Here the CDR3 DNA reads TGTGCCAGCAGTCCCCAGGGGTACAATGAGCAGTTCTTC. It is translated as CASSPQGYNEQFF.

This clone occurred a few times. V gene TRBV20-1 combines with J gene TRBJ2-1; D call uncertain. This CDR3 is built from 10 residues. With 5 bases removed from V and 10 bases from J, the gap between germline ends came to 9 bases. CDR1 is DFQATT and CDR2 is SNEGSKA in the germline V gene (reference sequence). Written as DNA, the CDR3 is TGCAGTGCTCGCGACTTAGAGCAGTTCTTC. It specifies CSARDLEQFF.

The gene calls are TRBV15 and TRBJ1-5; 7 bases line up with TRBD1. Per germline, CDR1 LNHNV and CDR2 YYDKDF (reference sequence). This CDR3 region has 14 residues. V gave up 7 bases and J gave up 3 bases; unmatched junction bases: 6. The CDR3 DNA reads TGTGCCACCAAGGGGGCTAGTCCCAATCAGCCCCAGCATTTT. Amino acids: CATKGASPNQPQHF.

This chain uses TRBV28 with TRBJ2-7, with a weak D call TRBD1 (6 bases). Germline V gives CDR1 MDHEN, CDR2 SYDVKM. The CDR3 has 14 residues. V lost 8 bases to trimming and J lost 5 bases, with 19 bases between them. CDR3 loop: CASVLRAGAHEQYF. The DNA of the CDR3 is TGTGCCAGCGTTCTAAGAGCAGGGGCGCACGAGCAGTACTTC.

In DNA form, the CDR3 reads TGCGCCAGCAGCCAACCCTTTGCGACAGGGGATAATGAAAAACTGTTTTTT. This encodes CASSQPFATGDNEKLFF. This rearrangement joins TRBV4-1 to TRBJ1-4; 8 nucleotides line up with TRBD1. This CDR3 spans 17 amino acids. Unmatched junction bases numbered 9, after V lost 2 bases and J lost 4 bases. CDR1 is MGHRA and CDR2 is YSYEKL in the germline V gene.

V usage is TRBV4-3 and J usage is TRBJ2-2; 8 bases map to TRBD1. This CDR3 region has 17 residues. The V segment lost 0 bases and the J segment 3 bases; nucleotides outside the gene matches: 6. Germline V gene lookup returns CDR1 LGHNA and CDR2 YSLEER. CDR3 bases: TGCGCCAGCAGCCAAGATTCAGGGGGCGCCGACACCGGGGAGCTGTTTTTT. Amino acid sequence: CASSQDSGGADTGELFF.

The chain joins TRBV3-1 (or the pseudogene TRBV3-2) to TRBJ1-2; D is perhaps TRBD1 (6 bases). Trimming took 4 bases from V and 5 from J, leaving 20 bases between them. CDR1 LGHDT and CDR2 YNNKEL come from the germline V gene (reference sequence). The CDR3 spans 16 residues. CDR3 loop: CASSPPRTVGEYGYTF. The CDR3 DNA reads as TGTGCCAGCAGCCCACCCCGGACAGTAGGAGAGTATGGCTACACCTTC.

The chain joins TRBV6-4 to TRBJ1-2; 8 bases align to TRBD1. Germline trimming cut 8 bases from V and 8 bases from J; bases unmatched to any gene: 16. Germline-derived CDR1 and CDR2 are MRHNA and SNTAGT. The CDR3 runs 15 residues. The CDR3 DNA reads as TGTGCCAGCGAGTTTGTGGCCGGGACAGGAAGGGGCTACACCTTC. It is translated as CASEFVAGTGRGYTF.

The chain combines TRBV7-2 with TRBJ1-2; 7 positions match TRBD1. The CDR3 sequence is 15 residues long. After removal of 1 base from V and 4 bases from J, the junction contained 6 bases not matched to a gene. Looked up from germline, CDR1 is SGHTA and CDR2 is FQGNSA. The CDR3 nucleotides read TGTGCCAGCAGCTTAGGGATAGGGGGCCCCTATGGCTACACCTTC. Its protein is CASSLGIGGPYGYTF. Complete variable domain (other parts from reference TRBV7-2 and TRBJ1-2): GAGVSQSPSNKVTEKGKDVELRCDPISGHTALYWYRQSLGQGLEFLIYFQGNSAPDKSGLPSDRFSAERTGGSVSTLTIQRTQQEDSAVYLCASSLGIGGPYGYTFGSGTRLTVV.

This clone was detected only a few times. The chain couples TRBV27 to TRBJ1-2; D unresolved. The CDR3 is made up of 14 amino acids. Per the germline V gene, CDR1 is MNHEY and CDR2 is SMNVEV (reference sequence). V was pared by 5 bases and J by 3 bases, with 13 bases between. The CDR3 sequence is CASSPRPGDYGYTF. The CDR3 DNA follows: TGTGCCAGCAGTCCTAGGCCCGGGGACTATGGCTACACCTTC.

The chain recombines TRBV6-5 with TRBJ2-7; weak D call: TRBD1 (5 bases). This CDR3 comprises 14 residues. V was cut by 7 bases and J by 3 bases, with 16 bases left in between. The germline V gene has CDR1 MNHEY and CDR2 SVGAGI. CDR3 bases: TGTGCCAGCACTTTTCAGGGAAATGTCTACGAGCAGTACTTC. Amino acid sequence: CASTFQGNVYEQYF.

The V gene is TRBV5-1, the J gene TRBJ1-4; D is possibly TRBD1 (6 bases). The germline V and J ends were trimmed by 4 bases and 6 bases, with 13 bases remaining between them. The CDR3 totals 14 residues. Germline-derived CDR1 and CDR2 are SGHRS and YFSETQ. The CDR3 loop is CASSRTERDEKLFF. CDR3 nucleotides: TGCGCCAGCAGCAGGACAGAAAGGGATGAAAAACTGTTTTTT.

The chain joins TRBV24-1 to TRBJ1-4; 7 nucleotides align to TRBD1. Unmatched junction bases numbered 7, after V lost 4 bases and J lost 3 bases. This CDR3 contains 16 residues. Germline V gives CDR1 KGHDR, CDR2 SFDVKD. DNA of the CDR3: TGTGCCACCAGTGACCCTAGACAGGGTTCTAATGAAAAACTGTTTTTT. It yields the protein CATSDPRQGSNEKLFF.

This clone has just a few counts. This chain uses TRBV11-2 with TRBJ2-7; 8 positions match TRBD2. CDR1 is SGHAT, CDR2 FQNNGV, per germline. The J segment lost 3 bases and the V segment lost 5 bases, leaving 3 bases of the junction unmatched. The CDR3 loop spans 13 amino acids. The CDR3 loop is CASSQGLVYEQYF. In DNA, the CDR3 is TGTGCCAGCAGCCAGGGACTAGTCTACGAGCAGTACTTC.

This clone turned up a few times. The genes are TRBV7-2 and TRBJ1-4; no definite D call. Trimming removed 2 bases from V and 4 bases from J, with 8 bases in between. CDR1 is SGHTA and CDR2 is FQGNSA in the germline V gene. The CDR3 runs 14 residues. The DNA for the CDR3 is TGTGCCAGCAGCTTACAGTCTAGTAATGAAAAACTGTTTTTT. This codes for CASSLQSSNEKLFF.

The CDR3 DNA reads as TGTGCCAGCAGTCCCCAGGCCTCCTACGAGCAGTACTTC. This codes for CASSPQASYEQYF. The gene calls are TRBV6-5 and TRBJ2-7, with D unresolved. The CDR3 covers 13 residues. V lost 5 bases to trimming and J lost 0 bases, with 8 bases between them. Germline CDR1 reads MNHEY; CDR2 reads SVGAGI.

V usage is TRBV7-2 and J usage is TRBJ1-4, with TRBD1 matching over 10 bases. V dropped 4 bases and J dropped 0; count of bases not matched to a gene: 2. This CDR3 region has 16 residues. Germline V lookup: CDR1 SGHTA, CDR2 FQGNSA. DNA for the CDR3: TGTGCCAGCAGCTGGACAGGGGGTTCAACTAATGAAAAACTGTTTTTT. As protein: CASSWTGGSTNEKLFF.

The CDR3 DNA reads as TGTGCCAGCAGTCGGCGCCGGGCGGGTTCCATCACAGATACGCAGTATTTT. This sequence encodes CASSRRRAGSITDTQYF. The chain combines TRBV27 with TRBJ2-3; maybe TRBD2 (5 bases). This CDR3 has 17 amino acids. Germline V gene sequence: CDR1 MNHEY, CDR2 SMNVEV (reference sequence). V lost 5 bases, J lost 2 bases, and 20 bases lay in between.

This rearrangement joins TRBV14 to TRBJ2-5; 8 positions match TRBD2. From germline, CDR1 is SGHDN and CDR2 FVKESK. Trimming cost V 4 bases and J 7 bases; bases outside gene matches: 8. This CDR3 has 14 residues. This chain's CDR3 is CASSLAGTRGTQYF. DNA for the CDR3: TGTGCCAGCAGCCTCGCCGGGACTAGAGGGACCCAGTACTTC.

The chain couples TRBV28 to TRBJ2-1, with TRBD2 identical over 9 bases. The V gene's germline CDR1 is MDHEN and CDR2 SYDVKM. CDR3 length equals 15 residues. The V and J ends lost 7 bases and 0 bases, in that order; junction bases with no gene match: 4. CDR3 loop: CASTSSGNSYNEQFF. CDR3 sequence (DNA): TGTGCCAGCACCTCTAGCGGGAACTCCTACAATGAGCAGTTCTTC. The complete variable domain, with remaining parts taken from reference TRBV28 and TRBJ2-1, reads DVKVTQSSRYLVKRTGEKVFLECVQDMDHENMFWYRQDPGLGLRLIYFSYDVKMKEKGDIPEGYSVSREKKERFSLILESASTNQTSMYLCASTSSGNSYNEQFFGPGTRLTVL.